The 23 T cell receptor beta chains presented below share a single source sample, sequenced in a study of patients and donors after allogeneic stem cell transplantation. TCRdb processed the RT-PCR reads anew with MiXCR; each CDR3 protein has one entry. The table lists some 40,000 distinct CDR3 sequences, roughly 29% of them singletons. Sequenced input: blood, either unsorted or a sorted T cell fraction (not recorded which). The receptor set was obtained from a human donor who was either an allogeneic HSCT recipient or a stem cell or donor lymphocyte infusion donor (not recorded which). It is not recorded whose cells these are; they may come from a transplant donor.

The table lists this clonotype with many counts. This chain joins TRBV2 and TRBJ1-4, with 7 bases matching TRBD1. The length of the CDR3 is 11 residues. CDR1 and CDR2 from the germline V gene are SNHLY and FYNNEI. The ends lost 10 bases at V and 8 bases at J; junction bases unmatched: 4. CDR3 DNA: TGTGCCAATTACAGGGGCGAAAAACTGTTTTTT. Translating gives CANYRGEKLFF.

There are a few counts of this clonotype. The rearrangement links TRBV4-1 to TRBJ1-1; TRBD1 is a possible D gene (6 bases). Germline V gene sequence: CDR1 MGHRA, CDR2 YSYEKL. V was cut by 2 bases and J by 10 bases, with 17 bases left in between. This CDR3 spans 14 amino acids. The DNA of the CDR3 is TGCGCCAGCAGCCAACCCCGGGACAAGGGAGTAGCTTTCTTT. Encoded protein: CASSQPRDKGVAFF.

V is TRBV20-1 and J is TRBJ1-2; 9 bases are shared with TRBD1. The germline gives CDR1 DFQATT, CDR2 SNEGSKA (reference sequence). Unmatched junction bases numbered 8, after V lost 6 bases and J lost 6 bases. This CDR3 has 13 amino acids. CDR3 amino acids: CSARDREGDGYTF. The CDR3 region has the DNA TGCAGTGCCCGGGACAGGGAAGGGGATGGCTACACCTTC.

There are a few counts of this clonotype. CDR3 residues: CSGQGDGNQPQHF. The CDR3 nucleotides are TGCAGTGGACAAGGGGACGGCAATCAGCCCCAGCATTTT. The V and J genes are TRBV20-1 and TRBJ1-5; maybe TRBD1 (5 bases). The CDR3 spans 13 residues. Trimming shortened V by 7 bases and J by 2 bases, and 12 bases separated the two germline ends. Germline CDR1 and CDR2: DFQATT and SNEGSKA (reference sequence).

The table lists this clonotype with a few counts. The chain links TRBV6-2 or TRBV6-3 to TRBJ1-2; unclear D gene. From germline, CDR1 is MNHEY and CDR2 SVGEGT. Trimming removed 0 bases from V and 2 bases from J, with 13 bases in between. This CDR3 spans 16 amino acids. This chain's CDR3 is CASSYSTSPRNYGYTF. Written as DNA, the CDR3 is TGTGCCAGCAGTTACTCGACGTCCCCCCGGAACTATGGCTACACCTTC.

The chain recombines TRBV18 with TRBJ2-2; 12 bases fit TRBD2. The junction had 1 base not matched to a gene; V was cut back by 2 bases and J by 6 bases. CDR1 and CDR2 from the germline V gene are KGHSH and LQKENI. The CDR3 has 15 residues. The CDR3 sequence is CASSPTSGRSGELFF. CDR3 in DNA: TGTGCCAGCTCACCAACTAGCGGGAGGTCCGGGGAGCTGTTTTTT.

The table lists this clonotype with a few counts. This chain joins TRBV30 and TRBJ1-2; D may be TRBD1 (6 bases). Looked up from germline, CDR1 is GTSNPN and CDR2 is SVGIG (reference sequence). CDR3 length: 14 amino acids. V was pared by 3 bases and J by 1 base, with 12 bases between. This chain's CDR3 is CAWRSRGINYGYTF. DNA for the CDR3: TGTGCCTGGAGGAGCAGGGGCATTAACTATGGCTACACCTTC.

This chain links TRBV5-1 with TRBJ2-2; no clear D. CDR3 length: 13 amino acids. Germline V gives CDR1 SGHRS, CDR2 YFSETQ. The V gene lost 0 bases and the J gene lost 17 bases, with 17 bases spanning the gap. The CDR3 loop is CASSLVGSSEGFF. The CDR3, as DNA: TGCGCCAGCAGCTTGGTAGGGTCGTCTGAAGGATTTTTT.

V and J are TRBV28 and TRBJ1-1, with unresolved D. The CDR3 length is 15 residues. V was trimmed by 1 base and J by 3 bases, leaving 12 bases between them. Germline values: CDR1 MDHEN, CDR2 SYDVKM. The CDR3 loop reads CASSLYDGLYTEAFF. The CDR3 coding sequence is TGTGCCAGCAGTTTATACGACGGACTTTACACTGAAGCTTTCTTT.

The rearrangement uses TRBV11-2 and TRBJ2-1; no clear D gene. In germline, CDR1 is SGHAT, CDR2 FQNNGV. Trimming removed 1 base from V and 9 bases from J, with 10 bases in between. The CDR3 has 13 amino acids. The CDR3 DNA is TGTGCCAGCAGCTTAGTCGCCCCGGGTGAGCAGTTCTTC. It yields the protein CASSLVAPGEQFF.

This clonotype came up a few times. The chain is built from TRBV11-2 and TRBJ1-1; 7 nucleotides align to TRBD1. This CDR3 comprises 13 residues. Germline CDR1 reads SGHAT; CDR2 reads FQNNGV. The ends lost 3 bases at V and 13 bases at J; junction bases unmatched: 11. The CDR3 sequence: CASSFDRVDGRFF. The CDR3 DNA is TGTGCCAGCAGCTTTGACAGGGTGGACGGGCGTTTCTTT.

The gene calls are TRBV5-1 and TRBJ2-3; no reliable D call. The V end lost 3 bases, the J end lost 0 bases, and 5 bases lay between the germline ends. Germline assignment: CDR1 SGHRS and CDR2 YFSETQ. This CDR3 region has 13 residues. Written as DNA, the CDR3 is TGCGCCAGCAGCTCCACTAGCACAGATACGCAGTATTTT. Its translation: CASSSTSTDTQYF.

This clonotype showed up many times. CDR3 residues: CASSSDTSVSYGYTF. The CDR3 DNA follows: TGTGCCAGCAGCTCTGATACGTCGGTCAGCTATGGCTACACCTTC. This chain joins TRBV11-2 and TRBJ1-2; no firm D call. There are 15 residues in the CDR3. Between the trimmed V and J ends, which lost 4 bases and 4 bases, there was a span of 16 bases. Germline V lookup: CDR1 SGHAT, CDR2 FQNNGV.

This clonotype is a singleton in its sample. The rearrangement joins TRBV6-2 or TRBV6-3 to TRBJ2-1; the match to TRBD2 covers 12 bases. Germline CDR1 and CDR2: MNHEY and SVGEGT. With 0 bases clipped from V and 7 bases from J, the junction kept 7 bases outside the gene matches. The CDR3 is 17 amino acids. The CDR3 is CASSYSWGLAGRNEQFF. The CDR3 coding sequence is TGTGCCAGCAGTTACTCGTGGGGACTAGCGGGTCGAAATGAGCAGTTCTTC.

In its sample, this clonotype ranks as large. V is TRBV6-5 and J is TRBJ2-7; no clear D. Germline V gene sequence: CDR1 MNHEY, CDR2 SVGAGI. The germline V and J ends were trimmed by 4 bases and 5 bases, with 6 bases remaining between them. The length of the CDR3 is 11 residues. The CDR3 DNA follows: TGTGCCAGCAGTTTTGGGAACGAGCAGTACTTC. Protein: CASSFGNEQYF.

Only a few counts were recorded for this clonotype. This chain links TRBV20-1 with TRBJ1-2; D gene uncertain. V dropped 3 bases and J dropped 3 bases, with 8 bases sitting between them. Per germline, CDR1 DFQATT and CDR2 SNEGSKA (reference sequence). The CDR3 totals 12 residues. The chain's CDR3 is CSASGPDYGYTF. The CDR3 coding sequence is TGCAGTGCTAGTGGACCGGACTATGGCTACACCTTC.

The chain employs TRBV12-3 or TRBV12-4 and TRBJ1-1; 8 positions match TRBD1. This CDR3 comprises 14 residues. J was trimmed by 0 bases and V by 6 bases; bases with no gene match: 3. CDR3 sequence reads: CASRQGELNTEAFF. As DNA, the CDR3 is TGTGCCAGCAGACAGGGGGAGCTGAACACTGAAGCTTTCTTT.

This clonotype was detected ten times or more. The genes are TRBV9 and TRBJ1-3; D remains unclear. This CDR3 is built from 15 residues. The germline CDR1 and CDR2 sequences are SGDLS and YYNGEE. The V gene lost 2 bases and the J gene lost 0 bases, with 9 bases spanning the gap. CDR3 amino acids: CASSVGISSGNTIYF. DNA for the CDR3: TGTGCCAGCAGCGTCGGGATTAGCTCTGGAAACACCATATATTTT.

The chain recombines TRBV4-3 with TRBJ2-1; no reliable D call. The CDR3 totals 15 residues. Germline lookup yields CDR1 LGHNA and CDR2 YSLEER. V lost 0 bases, J lost 6 bases, and 12 bases lay in between. The CDR3 DNA sequence: TGCGCCAGCAGCCAAGACGTCTTTACGGGCAATGAGCAGTTCTTC. Protein sequence: CASSQDVFTGNEQFF.

The table lists this clonotype with a few counts. This rearrangement joins TRBV20-1 to TRBJ1-4; TRBD1 might be the D (5 bases). The germline CDR1 and CDR2 sequences are DFQATT and SNEGSKA (reference sequence). The CDR3 length is 14 residues. The V gene lost 6 bases and the J gene lost 10 bases, with 21 bases spanning the gap. The CDR3 region is CSADRKAGRVKLFF. CDR3 in DNA: TGCAGTGCGGACCGGAAGGCAGGGCGGGTAAAACTGTTTTTT.

The chain joins TRBV5-1 to TRBJ2-3, with 13 nucleotides matching TRBD2. The junction had 8 bases not matched to a gene; V was cut back by 1 base and J by 0 bases. The CDR3 covers 19 residues. Looked up from germline, CDR1 is SGHRS and CDR2 is YFSETQ. The CDR3 region has the DNA TGCGCCAGCAGCTTGTTAAAACTAGCGGGAGGGCCTAGCACAGATACGCAGTATTTT. It specifies CASSLLKLAGGPSTDTQYF.

This clonotype was observed a handful of times. The V gene is TRBV20-1, the J gene TRBJ2-3; D ambiguous. The CDR3 is 11 residues long. Per germline, CDR1 DFQATT and CDR2 SNEGSKA (reference sequence). V was trimmed by 5 bases and J by 3 bases, leaving 6 bases between them. The CDR3 nucleotides read TGCAGTGCTCCTAAGACAGATACGCAGTATTTT. It codes for CSAPKTDTQYF.

This clonotype was counted between two and nine times. This rearrangement joins TRBV9 to TRBJ2-7; D gene unclear. Germline lookup yields CDR1 SGDLS and CDR2 YYNGEE. Trimming cost V 2 bases and J 2 bases, with 11 bases left between them. The CDR3 length is 14 residues. CDR3 bases: TGTGCCAGCAGCGTTACGAGAGTTCCCTACGAGCAGTACTTC. This codes for CASSVTRVPYEQYF.